These 25 T cell receptor beta chains came from one sample sequenced in a study of T-cell reconstitution after alpha-beta-depleted transplantation in children. The TCRbeta library was prepared with unique molecular identifiers. MiXCR, applied by TCRdb to the PCR reads, yields one record per CDR3 protein. The profile covers around 500,000 distinct CDR3 sequences, with approximately 13% appearing a single time and around 5.8% taken by the ten largest. The sample was PBMCs from the stem cell graft donor, taken from the stem cell graft. The receptors derive from a human donor who donated a stem cell graft to a child with combined immunodeficiency.

This chain uses TRBV6-1 with TRBJ2-2; D remains unclear. Trimming pared 7 bases from V and 2 bases from J, leaving 17 bases between. Germline V gene lookup returns CDR1 MNHNS and CDR2 SASEGT. The CDR3 totals 16 residues. In DNA form, the CDR3 reads TGTGCCAGCACCTCACATACTGCTAGAAACACCGGGGAGCTGTTTTTT. Its translation: CASTSHTARNTGELFF.

The chain is built from TRBV4-2 and TRBJ2-1; 9 bases align to TRBD1. Trimming cost V 4 bases and J 4 bases; bases outside gene matches: 11. This CDR3 spans 17 amino acids. Germline-derived CDR1 and CDR2 are LGHNA and YNFKEQ. CDR3 nucleotide sequence: TGTGCCAGCAGCCGACTGCCGGGACAGGGACTTTACAATGAGCAGTTCTTC. Its translation: CASSRLPGQGLYNEQFF.

The chain uses TRBV7-9 and TRBJ1-2, with 7 bases aligning to TRBD1. The trim removed 6 bases at V and 2 bases at J, leaving 9 bases unmatched. Germline values: CDR1 SEHNR, CDR2 FQNEAQ (reference sequence). CDR3 size: 15 residues. CDR3 loop: CASSKDRFENYGYTF. The CDR3 DNA is TGTGCCAGCAGTAAGGACAGGTTCGAGAACTATGGCTACACCTTC.

The chain recombines TRBV7-2 with TRBJ2-5; 7 nucleotides align to TRBD2. Trimming at V came to 0 bases and at J to 3 bases, leaving 7 bases not matched to a gene. CDR3 length: 16 residues. From germline, CDR1 is SGHTA and CDR2 FQGNSA. Written as DNA, the CDR3 is TGTGCCAGCAGCTTAGCGCTGTGGGGGGGAAAAGAGACCCAGTACTTC. As protein: CASSLALWGGKETQYF.

This clonotype was recorded at least ten times. The J gene is TRBJ2-7, the V gene TRBV12-3 or TRBV12-4, with 8 bases matching TRBD1. The CDR3 length is 14 residues. With V trimmed by 5 bases and J by 5 bases, 8 bases remained unmatched. CDR3 DNA: TGTGCCAGCAGTCTCGCGGACAGGGTCAACGAGCAGTACTTC. It translates to CASSLADRVNEQYF.

In its sample, this clonotype was seen a few times. This rearrangement joins TRBV30 to TRBJ2-2; D may be TRBD2 (5 bases). Germline CDR1 GTSNPN, CDR2 SVGIG (reference sequence). The CDR3 has 19 amino acids. V lost 2 bases and J 0 bases, leaving 22 bases between the germline ends. CDR3 loop: CAWSPDERAPSSNTGELFF. DNA of the CDR3: TGTGCCTGGAGTCCAGATGAGAGGGCCCCATCCTCGAACACCGGGGAGCTGTTTTTT.

The chain carries TRBV12-3 or TRBV12-4 and TRBJ2-1; a possible D gene is TRBD1 (6 bases). The CDR3 extends over 15 amino acids. V gave up 0 bases and J gave up 9 bases, with 15 bases separating them. The CDR3 DNA follows: TGTGCCAGCAGTTTAGCGCGCAGGGGAGCAGGTGAGCAGTTCTTC. This gives the protein CASSLARRGAGEQFF.

The chain is built from TRBV6-2 or TRBV6-3 and TRBJ2-7; 7 bases fit TRBD1. CDR1 MNHEY and CDR2 SVGEGT come from the germline V gene. The CDR3 contains 14 residues. The V segment lost 11 bases and the J segment 7 bases; nucleotides outside the gene matches: 17. The CDR3 spells CASRPPDRTWEQYF. As DNA, the CDR3 is TGTGCCTCCCGGCCCCCGGACAGGACGTGGGAGCAGTACTTC.

This clonotype was counted only a few times. This chain connects TRBV11-2 to TRBJ2-7, with 8 bases aligning to TRBD2. This CDR3 contains 15 residues. Per the germline V gene, CDR1 is SGHAT and CDR2 is FQNNGV. J lost 6 bases, V lost 0 bases, and 7 bases had no gene match. In DNA form, the CDR3 reads TGTGCCAGCAGCTTAGATACCACTAGCGGTTCCGAGCAGTACTTC. Residues: CASSLDTTSGSEQYF.

This clonotype was recorded a few times. CDR3 region: CASSRDLIQPQHF. The CDR3 DNA is TGTGCCAGCAGTCGTGATCTCATTCAGCCCCAGCATTTT. This sequence joins TRBV3-1 and TRBJ1-5, with D hard to call. Germline loops: CDR1 LGHDT, CDR2 YNNKEL (reference sequence). The CDR3 contains 13 residues. The ends were cut back, 6 bases at V and 6 bases at J, with 12 bases in the middle.

This clonotype was counted a few times. The V call is TRBV24-1, the J call TRBJ2-3; 9 bases are shared with TRBD1. This CDR3 comprises 17 residues. In germline, CDR1 is KGHDR, CDR2 SFDVKD. The ends lost 4 bases at V and 6 bases at J; junction bases unmatched: 13. CDR3 nucleotide sequence: TGTGCCACCAGTGACCGTTCCGGGACAGGGATTTTCGATACGCAGTATTTT. Translated, it gives CATSDRSGTGIFDTQYF.

This clonotype showed up many times. The chain combines TRBV9 with TRBJ2-1; possible D gene TRBD1, 5 bases. Germline V gene sequence: CDR1 SGDLS, CDR2 YYNGEE. Trimming removed 0 bases at V and 10 bases at J, with 20 bases between. The CDR3 loop spans 16 amino acids. CDR3 DNA sequence: TGTGCCAGCAGCGTAGTTGGGCGGCCGACCTCAGGGGAGCAGTTCTTC. Protein product: CASSVVGRPTSGEQFF.

The J gene is TRBJ2-1, the V gene TRBV7-2; possible D gene TRBD2, 5 bases. The CDR3 has 17 residues. The V gene's germline CDR1 is SGHTA and CDR2 FQGNSA. V was trimmed by 1 base and J by 5 bases, leaving 18 bases between them. The DNA for the CDR3 is TGTGCCAGCAGCTTAGGCCTTCCACTCACTAGTAACAATGAGCAGTTCTTC. It specifies CASSLGLPLTSNNEQFF. The variable domain in full, completed from reference TRBV7-2 and TRBJ2-1, reads GAGVSQSPSNKVTEKGKDVELRCDPISGHTALYWYRQSLGQGLEFLIYFQGNSAPDKSGLPSDRFSAERTGGSVSTLTIQRTQQEDSAVYLCASSLGLPLTSNNEQFFGPGTRLTVL.

The rearrangement links TRBV6-2 or TRBV6-3 to TRBJ2-5, with 14 bases lining up with TRBD2. The CDR3 extends over 16 amino acids. The J segment lost 5 bases and the V segment lost 6 bases, leaving 8 bases of the junction unmatched. Germline V gene lookup returns CDR1 MNHEY and CDR2 SVGEGT. This CDR3 is CASRRGLAGVGETQYF. CDR3 bases: TGTGCCAGCAGACGGGGACTAGCGGGAGTTGGGGAGACCCAGTACTTC.

This clonotype came up a few times. J is TRBJ2-1 and V is TRBV4-3; perhaps TRBD1 as D (6 bases). Trimming took off 4 bases at V and 10 bases at J, with 23 bases between the two ends. This CDR3 is built from 16 residues. The germline CDR1 and CDR2 sequences are LGHNA and YSLEER. The CDR3 loop reads CASSPVGASSVGEQFF. CDR3 sequence (DNA): TGCGCCAGCAGCCCGGTGGGGGCTTCCTCGGTGGGGGAGCAGTTCTTC.

For the CDR3, the DNA is TGTGCCAGCAGCAGGAGGAAGAACACTGAAGCTTTCTTT. It codes for CASSRRKNTEAFF. The chain carries TRBV21-1 and TRBJ1-1. TRBV21-1 is flagged as a pseudogene. The CDR3 sequence is 13 residues long.

The table lists this clonotype with a few counts. This chain uses TRBV20-1 with TRBJ2-3; TRBD2 matches at 7 bases. Germline assignment: CDR1 DFQATT and CDR2 SNEGSKA (reference sequence). The V gene end was trimmed by 1 base and the J gene end by 3 bases; junction bases not matched to a gene: 13. CDR3 length: 17 residues. The CDR3 loop is CSARVVAIGGGTDTQYF. CDR3 coding DNA: TGCAGTGCTAGAGTGGTTGCAATTGGCGGGGGAACAGATACGCAGTATTTT.

This clonotype was recorded a few times. J is TRBJ2-5 and V is TRBV29-1; 9 positions agree with TRBD2. CDR1 and CDR2 (germline): SQVTM, ANQGSEA. Unmatched junction bases numbered 6, after V lost 5 bases and J lost 5 bases. CDR3 length: 13 residues. The CDR3 reads CSVTIAGVETQYF. The CDR3 region has the DNA TGCAGCGTTACTATAGCGGGAGTTGAGACCCAGTACTTC.

The sample holds many counts of this clonotype. V gene TRBV7-2 combines with J gene TRBJ2-7; D is perhaps TRBD1 (6 bases). The CDR3 is 15 amino acids. Germline CDR1 is SGHTA and CDR2 is FQGNSA. Trimming took 1 base from V and 2 from J, leaving 12 bases between them. In DNA form, the CDR3 reads TGTGCCAGCAGCTTAGAAGGGACACCAACCTACGAGCAGTACTTC. Protein: CASSLEGTPTYEQYF.

The V call is TRBV12-3 or TRBV12-4, the J call TRBJ2-2; D may be TRBD2 (5 bases). The CDR3 consists of 13 residues. V was clipped by 5 bases and J by 7 bases, with 11 bases between them. The CDR3 nucleotides are TGTGCCAGCAGTCCGAGAGGGCACGGGGAGCTGTTTTTT. The encoded protein is CASSPRGHGELFF.

This clonotype turned up a few times. The chain carries TRBV29-1 and TRBJ2-7; D is perhaps TRBD1 (6 bases). V lost 0 bases, J lost 7 bases, and 13 bases lay in between. From germline, CDR1 is SQVTM and CDR2 ANQGSEA. The CDR3 spans 13 residues. CDR3 residues: CSVEDSQGREQYF. CDR3 DNA: TGCAGCGTTGAAGATAGCCAGGGGCGAGAGCAGTACTTC.

This clonotype was counted a few times. V usage is TRBV18 and J usage is TRBJ1-1; TRBD1 might be the D (5 bases). This CDR3 is built from 13 residues. Trimming took 4 bases from V and 5 from J, leaving 11 bases between them. Germline V gene lookup returns CDR1 KGHSH and CDR2 LQKENI. As DNA, the CDR3 is TGTGCCAGCTCACGGGGGGAGCGGACTGAAGCTTTCTTT. It yields the protein CASSRGERTEAFF. The entire variable domain, with the rest obtained from reference TRBV18 and TRBJ1-1, is as follows: NAGVMQNPRHLVRRRGQEARLRCSPMKGHSHVYWYRQLPEEGLKFMVYLQKENIIDESGMPKERFSAEFPKEGPSILRIQQVVRGDSAAYFCASSRGERTEAFFGQGTRLTVV.

This clonotype showed up just a few times. The genes are TRBV4-3 and TRBJ2-2; D unclear. Trimming removed 0 bases at V and 3 bases at J, with 8 bases between. CDR3 size: 15 residues. In germline, CDR1 is LGHNA, CDR2 YSLEER. This CDR3 reads CASSQDWLDTGELFF. The CDR3 DNA follows: TGCGCCAGCAGCCAAGATTGGCTCGACACCGGGGAGCTGTTTTTT.

This clonotype was counted a few times. The V gene is TRBV19, the J gene TRBJ1-5; D is unresolved. From germline, CDR1 is LNHDA and CDR2 SQIVND (reference sequence). The CDR3 has 12 residues. Trimming cost V 6 bases and J 5 bases, with 8 bases left between them. This chain's CDR3 is CASRIRDQPQHF. CDR3 sequence (DNA): TGTGCCAGTAGAATTAGGGATCAGCCCCAGCATTTT.

This clonotype appeared many times. J is TRBJ2-3 and V is TRBV20-1, with D tentatively TRBD1 or TRBD2 (6 bases each). The V end was cut by 0 bases, the J end by 4 bases, with 11 bases between. This CDR3 comprises 14 residues. Germline V gene sequence: CDR1 DFQATT, CDR2 SNEGSKA (reference sequence). CDR3 coding DNA: TGCAGTGCTAGAGAGGGGGGCCAGGCAGATACGCAGTATTTT. Translation: CSAREGGQADTQYF.